The rows below give T cell receptor beta chains drawn from one sample of a study of T cell responses to AZD1222 COVID-19 vaccine. Sequenced by immunoSEQ multiplex PCR; TCRdb stores in-frame clones only, minus some. The sample carries more than 85,000 clones, approximately 90% recorded once. The starting material was peripheral blood, obtained on day 0 of AZD1222 vaccination. These receptors were taken from an adult in good health. The CDR3 runs from the conserved cysteine through the conserved F or W. The order of the fields is clone size, D gene, J gene, V gene, CDR3 DNA, CDR3 protein. The D gene is left open where the match is weak. Size is omitted from some rows. Given values are once, few, many or a class for expanded clones.

. . TRBJ2-5 TRBV14 TGTGCCAGCAGTCAGACGGGGTTGCCGGAGACCCAGTACTTC CASSQTGLPETQYF
. . TRBJ2-5 TRBV28 TGTGCCAGCATTGAGAGGGACACTAGCCCGGAGACCCAGTACTTC CASIERDTSPETQYF
. . TRBJ1-2 TRBV9 TGTGCCAGCAGCGTAGACGGGGGCCAGGACTATGGCTACACCTTC CASSVDGGQDYGYTF
. TRBD2 TRBJ2-3 TRBV7-9 TGTGCCAGCAGCCCTACATTAGCGGGAGATAGGTCCACAGATACGCAGTATTTT CASSPTLAGDRSTDTQYF
. TRBD1 TRBJ2-1 TRBV9 TGTGCCAGCAGCGTACGCACAGGGGAGAACTACAATGAGCAGTTCTTC CASSVRTGENYNEQFF
. TRBD2 TRBJ2-7 TRBV27 TGTGCCAGCAGTTTAGAGTCCGGGAGGTCGTACGAGCAGTACTTC CASSLESGRSYEQYF
few . TRBJ2-3 TRBV28 TGTGCCAGCAGTCCCCAGACAGATACGCAGTATTTT CASSPQTDTQYF
. TRBD2 TRBJ2-3 TRBV19 TGTGCCAGTAGTATAGGCGGGAGGGCTTTTTCCACAGATACGCAGTATTTT CASSIGGRAFSTDTQYF
. . TRBJ2-2 TRBV6-5 TGTGCCAGCAGGACGGGTGGTGTGAACACCGGGGAGCTGTTTTTT CASRTGGVNTGELFF
. TRBD1 TRBJ2-7 TRBV28 TGTGCCAGCACCTCCGGGACAGGGACCCCCTACGAGCAGTACTTC CASTSGTGTPYEQYF